The 30 T cell receptor beta chains given below trace back to one sample, sequenced in a study of T cell changes during pregnancy in multiple sclerosis. TCRdb's copy holds only in-frame clones and misses some; the assay was immunoSEQ multiplex PCR. The sample lists about 55,000 clones, 90% to 95% seen once, with around 3.7% in the top ten. Sequences were derived from CD8+ T cells from peripheral blood mononuclear cells, sampled in the second trimester of pregnancy. The receptor source for this set is a female donor with multiple sclerosis, enrolled in a pregnancy study.

The chain links TRBV27 to TRBJ2-6, with 8 bases lining up with TRBD2. J was trimmed by 5 bases and V by 0 bases; bases with no gene match: 9. Germline V gene sequence: CDR1 MNHEY, CDR2 SMNVEV (reference sequence). The CDR3 runs 18 residues. CDR3 bases: TGTGCCAGCAGTTTATCGTCATTCGGGGGGGGACGGGCCAACGTCCTGACTTTC. It codes for CASSLSSFGGGRANVLTF.

The V gene is TRBV4-1, the J gene TRBJ2-1; TRBD2 is a possible D gene (5 bases). V shed 4 bases and J shed 5 bases, with 21 bases lying between them. The germline V gene encodes CDR1 MGHRA and CDR2 YSYEKL. This CDR3 comprises 17 residues. CDR3 DNA: TGCGCCAGCAGCCTTAGGCCCGAGGGAGAGGCAAACAATGAGCAGTTCTTC. It encodes CASSLRPEGEANNEQFF.

The chain joins TRBV7-9 to TRBJ1-2, with 8 nucleotides matching TRBD1. Germline CDR1 reads SEHNR; CDR2 reads FQNEAQ (reference sequence). V gave up 3 bases and J gave up 8 bases; unmatched junction bases: 8. The CDR3 consists of 14 residues. The CDR3, as DNA: TGTGCCAGCAGCTTCGAACAGGGGGAAGTAGGCTACACCTTC. Its translation: CASSFEQGEVGYTF.

The J gene is TRBJ1-4, the V gene TRBV7-9; D remains unclear. This CDR3 is built from 16 residues. Trimming stripped 1 base from V and 7 bases from J, with 16 bases between. Germline V CDR1 and CDR2: SEHNR, FQNEAQ (reference sequence). For the CDR3, the DNA is TGTGCCAGCAGCTTAGATACAGATATGGCTCTTGAAAAACTGTTTTTT. Protein: CASSLDTDMALEKLFF.

V and J are TRBV4-3 and TRBJ2-5, with D possibly being TRBD2 (6 bases). Germline lookup yields CDR1 LGHNA and CDR2 YSLEER. The CDR3 is made up of 16 amino acids. V lost 4 bases to trimming and J lost 1 base, with 16 bases between them. The CDR3 is CASSLHGGGSQETQYF. CDR3 DNA: TGCGCCAGCAGCCTTCACGGGGGAGGATCCCAAGAGACCCAGTACTTC.

The rearrangement links TRBV7-6 to TRBJ2-1, with unresolved D. The germline V and J ends were trimmed by 6 bases and 8 bases, with 14 bases remaining between them. Germline CDR1 is SGHVS and CDR2 is FNYEAQ. The CDR3 sequence is 13 residues long. The CDR3 DNA follows: TGTGCCAGCAGGCCCCAATCGGTCCATGAGCAGTTCTTC. This gives the protein CASRPQSVHEQFF. The variable domain in full, with the rest retrieved from reference TRBV7-6 and TRBJ2-1, is GAGVSQSPRYKVTKRGQDVALRCDPISGHVSLYWYRQALGQGPEFLTYFNYEAQQDKSGLPNDRFSAERPEGSISTLTIQRTEQRDSAMYRCASRPQSVHEQFFGPGTRLTVL.

The chain recombines TRBV5-1 with TRBJ1-1, with D perhaps matching TRBD1 (6 bases). V gave up 1 base and J gave up 4 bases, with 17 bases separating them. The V gene's germline CDR1 is SGHRS and CDR2 YFSETQ. This CDR3 has 16 amino acids. CDR3 DNA: TGCGCCAGCAGCTTGAGGGAGGGGGAAAAAGGCACTGAAGCTTTCTTT. It is translated as CASSLREGEKGTEAFF.

The V and J genes are TRBV9 and TRBJ2-7, with 8 positions matching TRBD2. J was trimmed by 2 bases and V by 3 bases; bases with no gene match: 7. The CDR3 contains 15 residues. Germline values: CDR1 SGDLS, CDR2 YYNGEE. In nucleotides, the CDR3 is TGTGCCAGCAGCGGAGGTAGCGGGATAGCCTACGAGCAGTACTTC. This encodes CASSGGSGIAYEQYF.

The rearrangement links TRBV5-4 to TRBJ2-1; 7 bases are a match to TRBD2. The CDR3 covers 13 residues. Looked up from germline, CDR1 is SGHNT and CDR2 is YYREEE (reference sequence). Trimming removed 5 bases from V and 15 bases from J; junction bases left unmatched: 14. For the CDR3, the DNA is TGTGCCAGCAGTTCCGGGACTACTGGCGAGGGGTTCTTC. It codes for CASSSGTTGEGFF.

This chain links TRBV7-9 with TRBJ2-1, with 12 positions matching TRBD1. The length of the CDR3 is 16 residues. Germline CDR1 SEHNR, CDR2 FQNEAQ (reference sequence). J gave up 10 bases and V 4 bases, and 11 bases lay outside the gene matches. CDR3 sequence: CASSSGAGQGAGEQFF. CDR3 nucleotide sequence: TGTGCCAGCAGCTCTGGGGCGGGACAGGGGGCAGGGGAGCAGTTCTTC. The full variable domain, completed using reference TRBV7-9 and TRBJ2-1, is DTGVSQNPRHKITKRGQNVTFRCDPISEHNRLYWYRQTLGQGPEFLTYFQNEAQLEKSRLLSDRFSAERPKGSFSTLEIQRTEQGDSAMYLCASSSGAGQGAGEQFFGPGTRLTVL.

The rearrangement joins TRBV27 to TRBJ2-7, with 7 bases aligning to TRBD1. Germline V gene sequence: CDR1 MNHEY, CDR2 SMNVEV (reference sequence). The V segment lost 3 bases and the J segment 4 bases; nucleotides outside the gene matches: 3. The CDR3 length is 13 residues. Here the CDR3 DNA reads TGTGCCAGCAGTTTGACAGGGATTTACGAGCAGTACTTC. Translated, it gives CASSLTGIYEQYF.

V is TRBV19 and J is TRBJ2-1; 11 bases map to TRBD1. The germline V gene has CDR1 LNHDA and CDR2 SQIVND (reference sequence). This CDR3 is built from 15 residues. J lost 6 bases, V lost 4 bases, and 5 bases had no gene match. Here the CDR3 reads CASSTGQGAPNEQFF. The CDR3, as DNA: TGTGCCAGTAGTACCGGACAGGGGGCTCCCAATGAGCAGTTCTTC.

The gene calls are TRBV4-3 and TRBJ2-7; 7 nucleotides match TRBD1. V lost 4 bases, J lost 7 bases, and 7 bases stayed unmatched. CDR1 and CDR2 (germline): LGHNA, YSLEER. This CDR3 comprises 13 residues. The CDR3 region has the DNA TGCGCCAGCAGCCCAACAGGGGTGGGGGAGCAGTACTTC. Its protein product is CASSPTGVGEQYF.

The chain employs TRBV11-2 and TRBJ2-1, with D possibly TRBD2 on 6 matching bases. V dropped 7 bases and J dropped 6 bases, with 22 bases sitting between them. There are 16 residues in the CDR3. Germline CDR1 reads SGHAT; CDR2 reads FQNNGV. The CDR3 nucleotides read TGTGCCAGCACCCCAGGTATTTACGCGGGGTCCAATGAGCAGTTCTTC. Translated: CASTPGIYAGSNEQFF.

The chain uses TRBV2 and TRBJ2-7, with D hard to call. The CDR3 length is 14 residues. Germline V lookup: CDR1 SNHLY, CDR2 FYNNEI. V was cut by 3 bases and J by 7 bases, with 16 bases left in between. The CDR3 sequence: CASSEGSAPWEQYF. CDR3 nucleotides: TGTGCCAGCAGTGAGGGCAGTGCCCCTTGGGAGCAGTACTTC.

The V gene is TRBV27, the J gene TRBJ2-4; weak D call: TRBD2 (5 bases). This CDR3 region has 13 residues. Germline V gene lookup returns CDR1 MNHEY and CDR2 SMNVEV (reference sequence). Trimming took 5 bases from V and 8 from J, leaving 13 bases between them. CDR3 DNA: TGTGCCAGCAGTCCCGACTATGGGGACATTCAGTACTTC. It specifies CASSPDYGDIQYF.

A single count supports this clone. The chain joins TRBV6-6 to TRBJ1-2; D is perhaps TRBD1 (6 bases). Per the germline V gene, CDR1 is MNHNY and CDR2 is SVGAGI (reference sequence). This CDR3 comprises 15 residues. V lost 6 bases and J 2 bases, leaving 16 bases between the germline ends. DNA for the CDR3: TGTGCCAGCAGGCGGAACCGGGACACAAACTATGGCTACACCTTC. Its translation: CASRRNRDTNYGYTF.

This clone was recorded only once. The chain employs TRBV9 and TRBJ2-3; TRBD1 is a possible D gene (6 bases). This CDR3 spans 16 amino acids. CDR1 SGDLS and CDR2 YYNGEE come from the germline V gene. V lost 0 bases and J 2 bases, leaving 13 bases between the germline ends. CDR3 region: CASSVAVGAYTDTQYF. CDR3 nucleotides: TGTGCCAGCAGCGTAGCGGTGGGGGCCTACACAGATACGCAGTATTTT.

The V gene is TRBV4-2, the J gene TRBJ1-5, with D possibly matching TRBD1 (6 bases). V gave up 0 bases and J gave up 7 bases, with 13 bases separating them. The CDR3 contains 15 residues. Germline V gene data show CDR1 as LGHNA and CDR2 as YNFKEQ. The CDR3 reads CASSQESGEWQPQHF. Written as DNA, the CDR3 is TGTGCCAGCAGCCAAGAGTCAGGGGAATGGCAGCCCCAGCATTTT.

V is TRBV5-5 and J is TRBJ1-2; 9 positions agree with TRBD1. Trimming removed 0 bases from V and 8 bases from J; junction bases left unmatched: 8. CDR1 is SGHKS and CDR2 is YYEKEE in the germline V gene (reference sequence). The CDR3 sequence is 15 residues long. DNA of the CDR3: TGTGCCAGCAGCTTGGCCGGATGGACAGGGGACGGCTACACCTTC. Protein: CASSLAGWTGDGYTF.

This chain uses TRBV6-1 with TRBJ2-7; the match to TRBD2 covers 12 bases. The germline V gene encodes CDR1 MNHNS and CDR2 SASEGT. Trimming cost V 4 bases and J 5 bases; bases outside gene matches: 15. This CDR3 is 18 amino acids long. DNA for the CDR3: TGTGCCAGCAGTGGATTTGGATGGGCTAGCGGGGGGGCAGACGAGCAGTACTTC. Translated: CASSGFGWASGGADEQYF.

V gene TRBV6-5 combines with J gene TRBJ1-1; possible D gene TRBD1, 5 bases. The CDR3 has 13 amino acids. CDR1 is MNHEY and CDR2 is SVGAGI in the germline V gene. Trimming stripped 2 bases from V and 8 bases from J, with 12 bases between. The CDR3 DNA sequence: TGTGCCAGCAGTTACCGAGGGGAGGGCGAAGCTTTCTTT. Its translation: CASSYRGEGEAFF.

This CDR3 is CASSKQGSAYSNQPQHF. For the CDR3, the DNA is TGTGCCAGTAGTAAACAGGGTAGCGCCTATAGCAATCAGCCCCAGCATTTT. The chain recombines TRBV19 with TRBJ1-5; possibly TRBD1 for D (6 bases). V was shortened by 4 bases and J by 0 bases, with 16 bases between the two germline ends. The CDR3 totals 17 residues. Germline-derived CDR1 and CDR2 are LNHDA and SQIVND (reference sequence).

The chain recombines TRBV27 with TRBJ2-7, with D perhaps matching TRBD1 (7 bases). V was cut by 7 bases and J by 6 bases, with 22 bases left in between. The CDR3 contains 15 residues. Germline lookup yields CDR1 MNHEY and CDR2 SMNVEV (reference sequence). The CDR3 region is CASNRGGQGVGEQYF. DNA of the CDR3: TGTGCCAGCAATCGAGGGGGGCAGGGGGTGGGCGAGCAGTACTTC.

The chain recombines TRBV11-2 with TRBJ1-5; D is uncertain. Deletions cut 4 bases from V and 7 bases from J, with 8 bases between. In germline, CDR1 is SGHAT, CDR2 FQNNGV. This CDR3 has 12 residues. CDR3 DNA: TGTGCCAGCAGCTCCGGGAGCCAGCCCCAGCATTTT. Translation: CASSSGSQPQHF. Full variable domain (rest looked up from reference TRBV11-2 and TRBJ1-5): EAGVAQSPRYKIIEKRQSVAFWCNPISGHATLYWYQQILGQGPKLLIQFQNNGVVDDSQLPKDRFSAERLKGVDSTLKIQPAKLEDSAVYLCASSSGSQPQHFGDGTRLSIL.

The chain joins TRBV14 to TRBJ1-3; no firm D call. The CDR3 sequence is 15 residues long. Germline values: CDR1 SGHDN, CDR2 FVKESK. The V end lost 1 base, the J end lost 0 bases, and 7 bases lay between the germline ends. CDR3 in DNA: TGTGCCAGCAGCCAAGGCCTATACTCTGGAAACACCATATATTTT. It specifies CASSQGLYSGNTIYF.

The chain is built from TRBV7-2 and TRBJ2-2; 8 bases are shared with TRBD2. Looked up from germline, CDR1 is SGHTA and CDR2 is FQGNSA. The CDR3 runs 18 residues. Unmatched junction bases numbered 8, after V lost 2 bases and J lost 0 bases. CDR3 DNA sequence: TGTGCCAGCAGCTTACCGATTAGCGGGGCCGCGAACACCGGGGAGCTGTTTTTT. Amino acids: CASSLPISGAANTGELFF.

This clone appeared a single time. The V call is TRBV27, the J call TRBJ1-2; D might be TRBD1 (6 bases). CDR1 is MNHEY, CDR2 SMNVEV, per germline (reference sequence). Deletions cut 2 bases from V and 8 bases from J, with 12 bases between. This CDR3 has 13 residues. The CDR3 coding sequence is TGTGCCAGCAGTTTAGGAGGCAGGGGAGGCTACACCTTC. Amino acid sequence: CASSLGGRGGYTF.

The genes are TRBV5-1 and TRBJ2-1, with D perhaps TRBD2 (5 bases). CDR1 and CDR2 from the germline V gene are SGHRS and YFSETQ. The CDR3 covers 14 residues. Trimming removed 0 bases from V and 6 bases from J, with 10 bases in between. The CDR3 DNA is TGCGCCAGCAGCTTGGCCGGAGCGGCCAATGAGCAGTTCTTC. It encodes CASSLAGAANEQFF.

V gene TRBV4-1 combines with J gene TRBJ2-2; tentative D call: TRBD2 (6 bases). Trimming stripped 4 bases from V and 8 bases from J, with 8 bases between. CDR1 and CDR2 from the germline V gene are MGHRA and YSYEKL. The CDR3 loop spans 12 amino acids. This CDR3 is CASSRLEGELFF. In DNA, the CDR3 is TGCGCCAGCAGCCGACTAGAAGGGGAGCTGTTTTTT.